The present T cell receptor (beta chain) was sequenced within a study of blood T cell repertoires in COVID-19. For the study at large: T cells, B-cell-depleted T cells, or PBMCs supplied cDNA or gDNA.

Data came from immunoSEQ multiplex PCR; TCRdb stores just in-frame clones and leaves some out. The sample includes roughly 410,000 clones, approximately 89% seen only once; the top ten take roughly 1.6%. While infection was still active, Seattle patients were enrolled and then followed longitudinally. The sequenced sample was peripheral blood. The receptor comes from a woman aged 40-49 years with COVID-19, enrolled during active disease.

The DNA for the CDR3 is TGCGCCAGCAGCGGGGGAGGCAGCACTGAAGCTTTCTTT. Translation gives CASSGGGSTEAFF. The V call is TRBV5-1, the J call TRBJ1-1, with D perhaps TRBD1 (5 bases). From germline, CDR1 is SGHRS and CDR2 YFSETQ. V dropped 4 bases and J dropped 4 bases, with 11 bases sitting between them. This CDR3 comprises 13 residues.